The text below deals with one T cell receptor (beta chain). This may arise from a read error, as a much more abundant clone is one base away. These data belong to a study of tumor-infiltrating lymphocytes in primary liver carcinoma. Bulk tissue was left unsorted, and RNA and DNA were co-extracted from 20-30 mg of it. Every tumor sample held more than 85% viable tumor cells. This CDR3 has 14 amino acids. The germline V gene has CDR1 SEHNR and CDR2 FQNEAQ (reference sequence). cDNA specific to TCR beta was made from 450 to 500 ng of total RNA, with a constant-region primer employed for priming. Generation of the TCR beta libraries relied on three nested multiplex PCR rounds using slightly modified ARM-PCR. In the first two PCR rounds, TRBV1-TRBV30 forward primers were paired with a C-beta reverse primer, and each round lasted roughly 9 cycles. TCRdb reprocessed the multiplex PCR reads via MiXCR and lists one record per CDR3 protein. The sample shows 95,000 to 150,000 distinct CDR3 sequences, 60% to 80% of them seen only once.

The receptor was derived from a woman aged 55-69 years with primary liver carcinoma and hepatitis B virus infection. J is TRBJ2-1 and V is TRBV7-9; D uncertain. The sequenced sample consisted of liver tumor tissue from sampling region 3. The subset was: tumor region T3, left-lateral pole. CDR3 DNA: TGTGCCAACAGCTTAGCTAGGATTCTCAATGAGCAGTTCTTC. It codes for CANSLARILNEQFF.